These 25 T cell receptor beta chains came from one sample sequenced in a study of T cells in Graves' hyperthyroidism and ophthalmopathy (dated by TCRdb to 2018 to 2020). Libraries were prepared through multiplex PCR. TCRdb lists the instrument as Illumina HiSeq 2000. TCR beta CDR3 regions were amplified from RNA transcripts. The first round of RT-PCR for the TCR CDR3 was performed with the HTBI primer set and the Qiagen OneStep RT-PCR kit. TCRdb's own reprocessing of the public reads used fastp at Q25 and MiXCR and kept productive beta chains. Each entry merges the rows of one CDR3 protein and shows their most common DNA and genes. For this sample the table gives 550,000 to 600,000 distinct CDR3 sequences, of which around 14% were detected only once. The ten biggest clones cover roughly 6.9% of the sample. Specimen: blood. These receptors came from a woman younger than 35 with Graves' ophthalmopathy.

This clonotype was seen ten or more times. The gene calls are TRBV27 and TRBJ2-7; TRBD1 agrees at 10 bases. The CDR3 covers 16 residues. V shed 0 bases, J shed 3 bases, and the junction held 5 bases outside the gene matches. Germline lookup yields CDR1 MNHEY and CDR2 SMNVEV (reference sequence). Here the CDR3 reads CASSLSRTGGDYEQYF. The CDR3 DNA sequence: TGTGCCAGCAGTTTATCAAGGACAGGGGGAGACTACGAGCAGTACTTC.

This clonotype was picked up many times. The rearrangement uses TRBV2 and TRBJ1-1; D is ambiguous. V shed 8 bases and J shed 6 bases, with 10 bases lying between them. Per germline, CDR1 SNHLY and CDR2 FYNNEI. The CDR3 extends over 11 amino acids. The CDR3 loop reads CASPGVAEAFF. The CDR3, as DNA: TGTGCCAGCCCTGGGGTTGCTGAAGCTTTCTTT.

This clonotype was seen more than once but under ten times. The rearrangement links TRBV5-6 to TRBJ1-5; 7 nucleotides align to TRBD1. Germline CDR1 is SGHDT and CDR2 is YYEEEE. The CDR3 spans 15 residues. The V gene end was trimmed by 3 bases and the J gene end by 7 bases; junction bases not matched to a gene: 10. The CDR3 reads CASSYGTVNWQPQHF. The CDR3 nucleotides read TGTGCCAGCAGCTACGGGACAGTCAATTGGCAGCCCCAGCATTTT.

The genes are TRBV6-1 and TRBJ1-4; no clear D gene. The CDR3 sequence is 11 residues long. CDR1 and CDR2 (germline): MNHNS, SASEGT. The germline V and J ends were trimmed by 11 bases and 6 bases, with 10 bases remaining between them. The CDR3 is CACGQDEKLFF. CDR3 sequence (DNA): TGTGCCTGTGGGCAGGATGAAAAACTGTTTTTT.

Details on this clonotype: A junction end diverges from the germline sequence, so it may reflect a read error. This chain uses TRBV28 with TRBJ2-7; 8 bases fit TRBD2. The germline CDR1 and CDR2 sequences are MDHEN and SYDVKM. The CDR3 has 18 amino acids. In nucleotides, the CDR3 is TGTGCCAGCAGCTTATGGGGGGGGGCTGGGCGGGGGGTCTACGAGCAGTACTTC. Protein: CASSLWGGAGRGVYEQYF.

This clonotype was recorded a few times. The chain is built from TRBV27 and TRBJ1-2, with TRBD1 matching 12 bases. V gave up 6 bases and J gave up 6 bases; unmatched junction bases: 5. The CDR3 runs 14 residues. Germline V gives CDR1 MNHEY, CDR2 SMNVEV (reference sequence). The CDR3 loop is CASSRDRGHDGYTF. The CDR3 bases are TGTGCCAGCAGCAGGGACAGGGGGCACGATGGCTACACCTTC.

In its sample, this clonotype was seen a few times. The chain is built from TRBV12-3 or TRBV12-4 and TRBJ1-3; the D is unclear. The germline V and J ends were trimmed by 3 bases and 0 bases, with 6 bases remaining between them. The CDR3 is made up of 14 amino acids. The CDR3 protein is CASSFLISGNTIYF. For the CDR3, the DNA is TGTGCCAGCAGTTTTCTGATCTCTGGAAACACCATATATTTT.

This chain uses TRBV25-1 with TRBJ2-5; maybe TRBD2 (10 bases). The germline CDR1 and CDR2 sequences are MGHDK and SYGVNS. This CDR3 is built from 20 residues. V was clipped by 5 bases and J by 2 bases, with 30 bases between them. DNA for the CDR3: TGTGCCAGCAGTCTTGAGACAGGGGGTCGATCTAGCGGGAGTCAAGAGACCCAGTACTTC. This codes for CASSLETGGRSSGSQETQYF.

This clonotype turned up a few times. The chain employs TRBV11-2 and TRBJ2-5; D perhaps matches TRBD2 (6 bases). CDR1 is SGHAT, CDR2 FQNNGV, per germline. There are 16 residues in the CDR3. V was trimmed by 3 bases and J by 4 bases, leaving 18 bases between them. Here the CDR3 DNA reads TGTGCCAGCAGCTTGGCCGGGACCCTGGGGGGAGAGACCCAGTACTTC. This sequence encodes CASSLAGTLGGETQYF.

Written as DNA, the CDR3 is TGTGCCAGTATGGCAGGAGGGCTAGCCAAAAACATTCAGTACTTC. Translation gives CASMAGGLAKNIQYF. The chain recombines TRBV19 with TRBJ2-4; D may be TRBD2 (6 bases). There are 15 residues in the CDR3. Trimming left V 7 bases short and J 0 bases short, with 13 bases between. Germline V lookup: CDR1 LNHDA, CDR2 SQIVND (reference sequence). The full variable domain, completed using reference TRBV19 and TRBJ2-4, is DGGITQSPKYLFRKEGQNVTLSCEQNLNHDAMYWYRQDPGQGLRLIYYSQIVNDFQKGDIAEGYSVSREKKESFPLTVTSAQKNPTAFYLCASMAGGLAKNIQYFGAGTRLSVL.

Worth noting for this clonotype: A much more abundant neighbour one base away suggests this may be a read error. Written as DNA, the CDR3 is TGTGCCAGCAGCTTACAGGGGTCCCGCAGTCAGCCCCAGCATTTT. It encodes CASSLQGSRSQPQHF. This chain links TRBV6-5 with TRBJ1-5; 7 bases match TRBD1. The V gene end was trimmed by 6 bases and the J gene end by 6 bases; junction bases not matched to a gene: 11. Germline CDR1 is MNHEY and CDR2 is SVGAGI. The CDR3 runs 15 residues.

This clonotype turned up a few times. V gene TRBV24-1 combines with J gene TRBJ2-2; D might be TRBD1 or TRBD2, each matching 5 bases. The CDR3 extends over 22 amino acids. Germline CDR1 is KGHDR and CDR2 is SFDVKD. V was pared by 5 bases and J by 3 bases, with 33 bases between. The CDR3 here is CATSGWRTTVFSKDGDTGELFF. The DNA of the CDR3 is TGTGCCACCAGTGGTTGGAGGACAACTGTCTTTAGTAAGGACGGAGACACCGGGGAGCTGTTTTTT.

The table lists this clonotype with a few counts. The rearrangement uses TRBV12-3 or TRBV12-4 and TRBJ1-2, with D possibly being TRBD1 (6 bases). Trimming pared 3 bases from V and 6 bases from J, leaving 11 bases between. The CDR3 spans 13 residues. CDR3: CASSFNQGNGYTF. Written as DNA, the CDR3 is TGTGCCAGCAGTTTTAACCAGGGGAATGGCTACACCTTC.

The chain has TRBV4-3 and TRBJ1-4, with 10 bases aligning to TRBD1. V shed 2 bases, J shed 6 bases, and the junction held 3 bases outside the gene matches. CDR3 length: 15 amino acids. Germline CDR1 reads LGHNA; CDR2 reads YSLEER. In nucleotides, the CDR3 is TGCGCCAGCAGCCAACCGACAGGGGGCTATGAAAAACTGTTTTTT. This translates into CASSQPTGGYEKLFF.

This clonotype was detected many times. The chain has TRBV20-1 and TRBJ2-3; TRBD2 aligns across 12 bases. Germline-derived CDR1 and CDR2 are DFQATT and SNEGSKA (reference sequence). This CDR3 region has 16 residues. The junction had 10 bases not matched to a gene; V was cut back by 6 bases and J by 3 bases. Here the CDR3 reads CSAHTLAGGPTDTQYF. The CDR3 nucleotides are TGCAGTGCCCACACCCTAGCGGGAGGGCCGACAGATACGCAGTATTTT.

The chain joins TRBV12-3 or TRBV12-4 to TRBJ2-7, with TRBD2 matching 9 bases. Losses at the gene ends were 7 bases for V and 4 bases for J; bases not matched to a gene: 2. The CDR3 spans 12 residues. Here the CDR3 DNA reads TGTGCCAGCACCGGACTAGCGTACGAGCAGTACTTC. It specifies CASTGLAYEQYF.

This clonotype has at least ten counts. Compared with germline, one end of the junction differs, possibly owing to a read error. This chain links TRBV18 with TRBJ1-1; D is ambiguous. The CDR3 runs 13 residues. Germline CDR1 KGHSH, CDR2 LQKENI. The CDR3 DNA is TGTGCCAGTTCACAAGGCCAGGAGGTTGAAGCTTTCTTT. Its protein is CASSQGQEVEAFF.

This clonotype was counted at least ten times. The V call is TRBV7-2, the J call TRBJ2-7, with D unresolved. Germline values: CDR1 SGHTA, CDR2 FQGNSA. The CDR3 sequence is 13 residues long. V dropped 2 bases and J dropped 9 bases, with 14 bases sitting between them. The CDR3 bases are TGTGCCAGCAGCTTACCCGGAGCTGGAACGCAGTACTTC. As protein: CASSLPGAGTQYF.

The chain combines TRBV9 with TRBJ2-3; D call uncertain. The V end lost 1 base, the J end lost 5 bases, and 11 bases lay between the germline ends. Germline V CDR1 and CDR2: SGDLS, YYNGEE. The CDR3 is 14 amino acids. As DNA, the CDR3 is TGTGCCAGCAGCGTACCACCCGACCTAGATACGCAGTATTTT. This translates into CASSVPPDLDTQYF.

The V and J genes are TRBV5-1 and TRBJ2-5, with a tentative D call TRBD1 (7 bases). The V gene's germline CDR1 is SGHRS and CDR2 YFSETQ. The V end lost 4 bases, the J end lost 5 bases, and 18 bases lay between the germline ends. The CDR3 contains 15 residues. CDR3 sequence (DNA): TGCGCCAGCAGCCTAGGGACAGTCGGGGGCGAGACCCAGTACTTC. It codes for CASSLGTVGGETQYF. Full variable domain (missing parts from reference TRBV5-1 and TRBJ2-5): KAGVTQTPRYLIKTRGQQVTLSCSPISGHRSVSWYQQTPGQGLQFLFEYFSETQRNKGNFPGRFSGRQFSNSRSEMNVSTLELGDSALYLCASSLGTVGGETQYFGPGTRLLVL.

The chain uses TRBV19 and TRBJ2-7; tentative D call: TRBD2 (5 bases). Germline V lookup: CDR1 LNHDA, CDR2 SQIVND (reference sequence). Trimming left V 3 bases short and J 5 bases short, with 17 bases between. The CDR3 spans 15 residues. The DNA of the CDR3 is TGTGCCAGTAGTATTGGGAGCGTCCCGAGGGACGAGCAGTACTTC. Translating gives CASSIGSVPRDEQYF.

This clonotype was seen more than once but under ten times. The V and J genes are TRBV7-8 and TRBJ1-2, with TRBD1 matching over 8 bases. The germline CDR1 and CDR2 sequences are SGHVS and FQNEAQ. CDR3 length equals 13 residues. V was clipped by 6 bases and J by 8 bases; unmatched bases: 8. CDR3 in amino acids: CASSYDRGGGYTF. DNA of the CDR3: TGTGCCAGCAGTTATGACAGGGGAGGCGGCTACACCTTC.

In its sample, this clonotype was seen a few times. The CDR3 coding sequence is TGTGCCTGGAGTGTACTGAGTTTGGGGTCTGAAGCTTTCTTT. It encodes CAWSVLSLGSEAFF. This sequence joins TRBV30 and TRBJ1-1; no reliable D call. V was pared by 0 bases and J by 6 bases, with 14 bases between. The CDR3 has 14 residues. Germline values: CDR1 GTSNPN, CDR2 SVGIG (reference sequence).

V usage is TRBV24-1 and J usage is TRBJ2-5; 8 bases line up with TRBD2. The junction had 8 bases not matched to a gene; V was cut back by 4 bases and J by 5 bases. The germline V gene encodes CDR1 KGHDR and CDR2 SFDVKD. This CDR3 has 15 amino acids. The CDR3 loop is CATSDPQAGVETQYF. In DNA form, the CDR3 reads TGTGCCACCAGTGACCCCCAAGCGGGAGTGGAGACCCAGTACTTC.

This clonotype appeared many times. The CDR3 DNA follows: TGTGCCAGCAGCGTAGGGCCTTTAGGGCTGGACACTGAAGCTTTCTTT. Amino acid sequence: CASSVGPLGLDTEAFF. This chain joins TRBV9 and TRBJ1-1; D unresolved. V was cut by 0 bases and J by 3 bases, with 15 bases left in between. The CDR3 is 16 amino acids. Germline CDR1 SGDLS, CDR2 YYNGEE.